These T cell receptor beta chains were read from a single sample in a study of regulatory T cells in long-lasting Graves disease. MiXCR was run by TCRdb on the multiplex PCR reads, yielding one entry per CDR3 protein. The sample contains 450,000 or so distinct CDR3 sequences, about 20% of which appear only once. The sequenced sample was peripheral blood mononuclear cells (PBMCs), obtained when the disease was refractory, from a patient treated with antithyroid drugs. These TCRs come from a female donor with Graves disease. Each CDR3 is given with its conserved first and last residue. The D gene is left open where the match is weak. Clone size is given for some rows only: seen once, a few or many times, or a class if the clone is expanded.

v_gene,j_gene,d_gene,abundance,CDR3nt,CDR3aa
TRBV7-8,TRBJ2-5,.,few,TGTGCCAGCAGGCTAACCGGGACATTCCGTGAGACCCAGTACTTC,CASRLTGTFRETQYF
TRBV30,TRBJ1-1,TRBD1,.,TGTGCCTGGAGTCCAGACAGGGGGAGAGCTTTCTTT,CAWSPDRGRAFF
TRBV7-3,TRBJ2-2,.,.,TGTGCCAGCAGCCTCAACCCGGGACTCCCCACCGGGGAGCTGTTTTTT,CASSLNPGLPTGELFF
TRBV19,TRBJ1-2,.,.,TGTGCCACCAGAGGCGGGGCAACTAACTATGGCTACACCTTC,CATRGGATNYGYTF
TRBV28,TRBJ2-2,.,many,TGTGCCAGCAGTCTCTTGGGATTGGAGCTGTTTTTT,CASSLLGLELFF
TRBV12-3/TRBV12-4,TRBJ2-1,TRBD2,few,TGTGCCAGCAGCACTAGCGGGAGTGGAGTTGAGCAGTTCTTC,CASSTSGSGVEQFF
TRBV6-5,TRBJ2-7,TRBD2,many,TGTGCCAGCAGTTTCGCTTCAGGACTAGCGGCTCCATCGTGGGAGCAGTACTTC,CASSFASGLAAPSWEQYF
TRBV9,TRBJ1-6,.,many,TGTGCCAGCAGCGTGGACGGGATGGGCCATAATTCACCCCTCCACTTT,CASSVDGMGHNSPLHF
TRBV3-1,TRBJ2-7,TRBD1,.,TGTGCCAGCAGCCAAGTACGACAGGGGGCGTGGGAGCAGTACTTC,CASSQVRQGAWEQYF
TRBV29-1,TRBJ2-5,TRBD1,few,TGCAGCGTGACTCCGGGACAGGGAGGGTGGGAGACCCAGTACTTC,CSVTPGQGGWETQYF
TRBV27,TRBJ2-2,.,many,TGTGCCAGCAGTTTAGCCTTGGGGGAGCTGTTTTTT,CASSLALGELFF
TRBV19,TRBJ2-5,.,.,TGTGCCAGTAGTATAGCAGTTCCCCCGCAAGAGACCCAGTACTTC,CASSIAVPPQETQYF
TRBV29-1,TRBJ2-7,.,.,TGCAGCGTTCCGATCCCGAACCCGGGCCACGAGCAGTACTTC,CSVPIPNPGHEQYF
TRBV12-3/TRBV12-4,TRBJ1-1,TRBD1,.,TGTGCCAGCAGTTTGGGGACAGGGTGGACTGAAGCTTTCTTT,CASSLGTGWTEAFF
TRBV12-3/TRBV12-4,TRBJ1-1,TRBD1,few,TGTGCCAGCAGTTTTTCGACAGGGTTCGCTGAAGCTTTCTTT,CASSFSTGFAEAFF
TRBV7-9,TRBJ1-5,.,few,TGTGCCAGCAGCCGGGCCCAGGCACCTAATCAGCCCCAGCATTTT,CASSRAQAPNQPQHF
TRBV20-1,TRBJ2-7,.,few,TGCAGTGCTAGGGACCCTCGTCAGGGAATATACGAGCAGTACTTC,CSARDPRQGIYEQYF